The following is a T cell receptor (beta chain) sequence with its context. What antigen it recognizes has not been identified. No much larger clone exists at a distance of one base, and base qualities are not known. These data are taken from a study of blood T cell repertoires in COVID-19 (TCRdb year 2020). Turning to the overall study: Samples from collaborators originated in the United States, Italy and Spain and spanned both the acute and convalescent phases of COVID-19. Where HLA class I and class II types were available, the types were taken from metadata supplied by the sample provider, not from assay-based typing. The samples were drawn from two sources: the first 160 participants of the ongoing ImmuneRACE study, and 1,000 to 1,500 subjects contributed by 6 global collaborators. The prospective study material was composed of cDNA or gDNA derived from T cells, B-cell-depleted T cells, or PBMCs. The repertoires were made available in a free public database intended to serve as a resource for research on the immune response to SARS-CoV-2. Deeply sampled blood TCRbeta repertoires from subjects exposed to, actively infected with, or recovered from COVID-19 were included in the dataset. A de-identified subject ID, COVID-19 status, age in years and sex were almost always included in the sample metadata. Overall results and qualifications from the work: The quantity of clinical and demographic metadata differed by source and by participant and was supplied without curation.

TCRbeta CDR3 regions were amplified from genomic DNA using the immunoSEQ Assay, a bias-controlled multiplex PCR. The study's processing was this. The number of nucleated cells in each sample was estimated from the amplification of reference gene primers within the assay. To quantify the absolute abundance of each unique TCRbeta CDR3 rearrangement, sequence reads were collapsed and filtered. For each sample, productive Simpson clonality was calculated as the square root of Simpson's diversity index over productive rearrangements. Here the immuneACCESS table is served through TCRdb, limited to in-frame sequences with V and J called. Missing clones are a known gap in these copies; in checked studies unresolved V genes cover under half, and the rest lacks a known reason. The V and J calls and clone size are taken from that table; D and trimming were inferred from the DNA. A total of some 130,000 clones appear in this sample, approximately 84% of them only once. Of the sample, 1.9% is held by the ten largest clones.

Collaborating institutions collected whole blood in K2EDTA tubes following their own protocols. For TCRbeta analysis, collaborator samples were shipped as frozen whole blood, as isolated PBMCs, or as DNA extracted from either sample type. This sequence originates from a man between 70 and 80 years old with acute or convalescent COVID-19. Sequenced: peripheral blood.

CDR3 reads: CASSFRGGYTF. The DNA reads TGTGCCAGCAGCTTTCGGGGAGGCTACACCTTC. The chain employs TRBV11-1 and TRBJ1-2; the D gene lacks a confident call. There are 11 amino acids in the CDR3, from cysteine to phenylalanine inclusive. Of all the DNA, just the CDR3 is kept, 33 bases in frame from base 1. The germline V gene (reference sequence) specifies SGHAT as CDR1 and FQDESV as CDR2. The germline ends are 7 bases apart after V is trimmed by 3 bases and J by 8 bases.